This T cell receptor (beta chain) appears in the sequencing data of a study of radiotherapy plus CTLA-4 blockade in lung cancer. Study information: Objective response was observed in roughly a sixth of patients, and disease control in roughly 33%. Study-wide findings and caveats: In blood, after radiotherapy plus ipilimumab, tumor-derived TCR clones expanded.

This table comes from immunoSEQ multiplex PCR, and its TCRdb copy is limited to in-frame clones, with some not included. The table has under 65,000 clones, roughly 80% seen once. As concerns this clone: Its target is unknown.

This CDR3 has 14 residues. Germline CDR1 SGHRS, CDR2 YFSETQ. V lost 4 bases and J lost 6; bases outside the gene matches: 9. The receptor was derived from a human donor with non-small cell lung cancer who had a complete response to radiotherapy plus ipilimumab. The rearrangement links TRBV5-1 to TRBJ1-1, with 7 bases aligning to TRBD1. Material: peripheral blood, obtained from a patient treated with radiotherapy plus ipilimumab. CDR3 amino acids: CASSPSAQGAEAFF. The CDR3 DNA sequence: TGCGCCAGCAGCCCGTCGGCGCAGGGGGCTGAAGCTTTCTTT.